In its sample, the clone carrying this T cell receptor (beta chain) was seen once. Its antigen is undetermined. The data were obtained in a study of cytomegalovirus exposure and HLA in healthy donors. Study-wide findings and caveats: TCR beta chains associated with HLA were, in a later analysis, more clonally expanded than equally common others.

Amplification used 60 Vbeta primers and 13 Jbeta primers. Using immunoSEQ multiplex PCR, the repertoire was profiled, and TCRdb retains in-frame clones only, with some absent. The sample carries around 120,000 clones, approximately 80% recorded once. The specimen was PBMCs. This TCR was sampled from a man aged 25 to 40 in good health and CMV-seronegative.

In DNA form, the CDR3 reads TGTGCCAGCAGCTTTAGTGGGCTAGCGGGAGAGATCAGGTCCGAGCAGTACTTC. The encoded protein is CASSFSGLAGEIRSEQYF. This sequence joins TRBV13 and TRBJ2-7, with 10 positions matching TRBD2. Germline V gene sequence: CDR1 PRHDT, CDR2 FYEKMQ (reference sequence). CDR3 size: 18 residues. V lost 3 bases to trimming and J lost 6 bases; unmatched junction nucleotides: 17.